The 30 T cell receptor beta chains below come from one sample, sequenced in a study of T cell changes during pregnancy in multiple sclerosis (dated by TCRdb to the late 2010s). The receptor library was made with the immunoSEQ multiplex PCR assay. In its TCRdb copy, this immuneACCESS table keeps in-frame sequences only and misses some clones. Where compared with another copy, unresolved V genes explain less than half of these, and the others have no known cause. In all, the sample holds some 48,000 clones, and around 90% of those were seen once. The top ten constitute 0.61% of the sample. This specimen was CD4+ T cells from peripheral blood mononuclear cells, taken after pregnancy. All receptors derive from a female donor in good health, enrolled as a control in a pregnancy study.

The chain couples TRBV9 to TRBJ2-3; 10 nucleotides align to TRBD2. CDR3 length: 15 residues. The ends lost 0 bases at V and 6 bases at J; junction bases unmatched: 4. The germline V gene has CDR1 SGDLS and CDR2 YYNGEE. CDR3 nucleotide sequence: TGTGCCAGCAGCGTAGGAGCGGGAGGGCCGGATACGCAGTATTTT. The encoded protein is CASSVGAGGPDTQYF.

The chain couples TRBV7-2 to TRBJ2-1, with TRBD1 as a possible D gene (6 bases). There are 14 residues in the CDR3. Trimming left V 6 bases short and J 5 bases short, with 14 bases between. Germline CDR1 and CDR2: SGHTA and FQGNSA. DNA for the CDR3: TGTGCCAGCAGGAACAGGGTACCGAACAATGAGCAGTTCTTC. Amino acids: CASRNRVPNNEQFF. Variable domain in full (rest from reference TRBV7-2 and TRBJ2-1): GAGVSQSPSNKVTEKGKDVELRCDPISGHTALYWYRQSLGQGLEFLIYFQGNSAPDKSGLPSDRFSAERTGGSVSTLTIQRTQQEDSAVYLCASRNRVPNNEQFFGPGTRLTVL.

The sample holds one count of this clone. The V gene is TRBV7-3, the J gene TRBJ2-3; the match to TRBD2 covers 8 bases. The V segment lost 5 bases and the J segment 1 base; nucleotides outside the gene matches: 11. CDR1 is SGHTA and CDR2 is FQGTGA in the germline V gene. The CDR3 consists of 17 residues. CDR3 amino acids: CASSPNGGAGGTDTQYF. In nucleotides, the CDR3 is TGTGCCAGCAGCCCGAACGGGGGGGCGGGGGGCACAGATACGCAGTATTTT.

This rearrangement joins TRBV7-9 to TRBJ1-3, with D unresolved. Germline loops: CDR1 SEHNR, CDR2 FQNEAQ (reference sequence). CDR3 length equals 12 residues. V lost 7 bases, J lost 2 bases, and 6 bases lay in between. The CDR3 loop reads CASTTTGNTIYF. CDR3 bases: TGTGCCAGCACCACAACTGGAAACACCATATATTTT. The full variable domain, completed using reference TRBV7-9 and TRBJ1-3, is DTGVSQNPRHKITKRGQNVTFRCDPISEHNRLYWYRQTLGQGPEFLTYFQNEAQLEKSRLLSDRFSAERPKGSFSTLEIQRTEQGDSAMYLCASTTTGNTIYFGEGSWLTVV.

V usage is TRBV19 and J usage is TRBJ1-1; 8 nucleotides match TRBD1. Per the germline V gene, CDR1 is LNHDA and CDR2 is SQIVND (reference sequence). Trimming at V came to 3 bases and at J to 4 bases, leaving 7 bases not matched to a gene. The CDR3 has 15 residues. CDR3 residues: CASSIVATGGTEAFF. The DNA for the CDR3 is TGTGCCAGTAGTATCGTGGCAACAGGGGGCACTGAAGCTTTCTTT.

The chain couples TRBV5-4 to TRBJ2-4, with a weak D call TRBD1 (6 bases). The CDR3 consists of 13 residues. Germline V lookup: CDR1 SGHNT, CDR2 YYREEE (reference sequence). V was trimmed by 7 bases and J by 8 bases, leaving 16 bases between them. This CDR3 reads CASGTGWQDIQYF. The CDR3 DNA follows: TGTGCCAGCGGAACAGGGTGGCAGGACATTCAGTACTTC.

The chain joins TRBV6-1 to TRBJ2-7; a weak D match, TRBD2 (6 bases). The CDR3 is 15 amino acids. Per germline, CDR1 MNHNS and CDR2 SASEGT. Trimming removed 6 bases from V and 3 bases from J, with 18 bases in between. CDR3 nucleotides: TGTGCCAGCAGCTCCCCGGGGGAGTCGCTCTACGAGCAGTACTTC. Translated, it gives CASSSPGESLYEQYF.

In the case of this clone: No conserved phenylalanine or tryptophan ends this CDR3, so it is likely a read error. Because the CDR3's place on the DNA is in doubt, the DNA is left out and the CDR3 is given as listed by TCRdb. The rearrangement uses TRBV6-5 and TRBJ2-7; TRBD2, the table's D call, lacks a check against the DNA. CDR1 is MNHEY, CDR2 SVGAGI, per germline. Ends included, the CDR3 has 11 residues. The CDR3 here is CASRHPGLVIP.

J is TRBJ2-3 and V is TRBV21-1; the table names TRBD2, a call not compared with the DNA. TRBV21-1 constitutes a pseudogene. This CDR3 has 17 amino acids. The CDR3 loop is CASRLTLAGGGKDTQYF. The CDR3 DNA follows: TGTGCCAGCAGACTGACCCTAGCGGGAGGCGGAAAAGATACGCAGTATTTT.

The chain combines TRBV7-8 with TRBJ2-1, with D possibly being TRBD2 (6 bases). CDR1 SGHVS and CDR2 FQNEAQ come from the germline V gene. V was shortened by 5 bases and J by 4 bases, with 15 bases between the two germline ends. The CDR3 sequence is 15 residues long. The CDR3, as DNA: TGTGCCAGCAGCCCCGGACACGGGGGATACAATGAGCAGTTCTTC. This translates into CASSPGHGGYNEQFF.

This clone was found once. This chain links TRBV19 with TRBJ1-5, with TRBD1 matching over 8 bases. V gave up 5 bases and J gave up 1 base; unmatched junction bases: 7. The CDR3 is 16 residues long. Germline V gene lookup returns CDR1 LNHDA and CDR2 SQIVND (reference sequence). CDR3 in amino acids: CASSLRTGMSNQPQHF. CDR3 coding DNA: TGTGCCAGTAGTCTCCGGACAGGGATGAGCAATCAGCCCCAGCATTTT.

CDR3 DNA: TGTGCCAGCAGTTTGGACAGGGGCAATCAGCCCCAGCATTTT. Translated: CASSLDRGNQPQHF. V and J are TRBV28 and TRBJ1-5, with TRBD1 matching 8 bases. The V segment lost 3 bases and the J segment 2 bases; nucleotides outside the gene matches: 0. Germline lookup yields CDR1 MDHEN and CDR2 SYDVKM. This CDR3 has 14 residues.

The chain joins TRBV21-1 to TRBJ2-1; TRBD1, the table's D call, lacks a check against the DNA. TRBV21-1 is flagged as a pseudogene. CDR3 length: 15 residues. The CDR3 DNA reads as TGTGCCAGCAGCAAAGGCCGTGGCTCTCACAATGAGCAGTTCTTC. Amino acid sequence: CASSKGRGSHNEQFF.

The chain couples TRBV7-2 to TRBJ2-1; TRBD2 agrees at 8 bases. CDR3 size: 17 residues. J lost 0 bases, V lost 4 bases, and 8 bases had no gene match. From germline, CDR1 is SGHTA and CDR2 FQGNSA. CDR3 coding DNA: TGTGCCAGCAGCTCCTTAGCGGGAACCAGCTCCTACAATGAGCAGTTCTTC. Translation: CASSSLAGTSSYNEQFF.

The chain has TRBV28 and TRBJ2-1, with a possible D match to TRBD1 (5 bases). V was cut by 6 bases and J by 8 bases, with 20 bases left in between. This CDR3 region has 15 residues. Germline CDR1 MDHEN, CDR2 SYDVKM. CDR3 sequence: CASRKQPETAYEQFF. The CDR3 DNA follows: TGTGCCAGCAGGAAACAGCCCGAGACAGCATATGAGCAGTTCTTC.

This clone was detected a few times. V is TRBV4-1 and J is TRBJ1-3, with D perhaps matching TRBD1 (6 bases). The CDR3 totals 14 residues. Germline V gene lookup returns CDR1 MGHRA and CDR2 YSYEKL. V lost 6 bases to trimming and J lost 2 bases, with 11 bases between them. This chain's CDR3 is CASRAAGAGNTIYF. The DNA for the CDR3 is TGCGCCAGCAGGGCGGCAGGGGCTGGAAACACCATATATTTT.

J is TRBJ1-2 and V is TRBV15; 8 bases match TRBD1. Germline CDR1 and CDR2: LNHNV and YYDKDF (reference sequence). This CDR3 contains 16 residues. Losses at the gene ends were 0 bases for V and 7 bases for J; bases not matched to a gene: 10. The CDR3 coding sequence is TGTGCCACCAGCAGAGATCGGGGCAGGGGGCTAAGTGGCTACACCTTC. It is translated as CATSRDRGRGLSGYTF.

V usage is TRBV15 and J usage is TRBJ2-5, with TRBD2 identical over 11 bases. CDR3 length: 16 residues. CDR1 is LNHNV, CDR2 YYDKDF, per germline (reference sequence). Losses at the gene ends were 5 bases for V and 3 bases for J; bases not matched to a gene: 8. CDR3 DNA sequence: TGTGCCACCAGCGGCATAGCGGGAGGGCCAGAAGAGACCCAGTACTTC. It specifies CATSGIAGGPEETQYF. Looking up the rest from reference TRBV15 and TRBJ2-5 gives the full variable domain: DAMVIQNPRYQVTQFGKPVTLSCSQTLNHNVMYWYQQKSSQAPKLLFHYYDKDFNNEADTPDNFQSRRPNTSFCFLDIRSPGLGDTAMYLCATSGIAGGPEETQYFGPGTRLLVL.

This sequence joins TRBV6-6 and TRBJ2-3, with D possibly TRBD2 on 5 matching bases. This CDR3 contains 14 residues. The V end was cut by 1 base, the J end by 1 base, with 6 bases between. Germline V gene data show CDR1 as MNHNY and CDR2 as SVGAGI (reference sequence). CDR3: CASSYLRGTDTQYF. The CDR3 DNA follows: TGTGCCAGCAGTTACTTGCGGGGCACAGATACGCAGTATTTT.

The DNA of the CDR3 is TGTGCCAGCTCACCAGGGACTAGCGGGGCTTTGGCGGAGCTGTTTTTT. It is translated as CASSPGTSGALAELFF. This sequence joins TRBV18 and TRBJ2-2, with 13 bases identical to TRBD2. This CDR3 is 16 amino acids long. Per the germline V gene, CDR1 is KGHSH and CDR2 is LQKENI. V lost 2 bases, J lost 10 bases, and 7 bases stayed unmatched.

The chain has TRBV9 and TRBJ2-2; TRBD2 aligns across 9 bases. The V gene's germline CDR1 is SGDLS and CDR2 YYNGEE. The ends lost 2 bases at V and 6 bases at J; junction bases unmatched: 17. The CDR3 covers 19 residues. The CDR3 sequence: CASSVQGRLGTSGPGELFF. CDR3 DNA: TGTGCCAGCAGCGTCCAAGGTCGCCTTGGTACTAGCGGGCCCGGGGAGCTGTTTTTT.

The rearrangement uses TRBV15 and TRBJ1-2; tentatively, D is TRBD1 (5 bases). The V and J ends lost 0 bases and 4 bases respectively, with 12 bases between them. In germline, CDR1 is LNHNV, CDR2 YYDKDF (reference sequence). The CDR3 sequence is 15 residues long. The CDR3 DNA follows: TGTGCCACCAGCAGAGAGGCCAGGGCCCGCTATGGCTACACCTTC. It codes for CATSREARARYGYTF. Looking up the rest from reference TRBV15 and TRBJ1-2 gives the full variable domain: DAMVIQNPRYQVTQFGKPVTLSCSQTLNHNVMYWYQQKSSQAPKLLFHYYDKDFNNEADTPDNFQSRRPNTSFCFLDIRSPGLGDTAMYLCATSREARARYGYTFGSGTRLTVV.

This CDR3 is CATSRDTSGETQYF. The CDR3 DNA reads as TGTGCCACCAGCAGAGATACTAGTGGGGAGACCCAGTACTTC. The chain uses TRBV15 and TRBJ2-5; TRBD2 might be the D (5 bases). The CDR3 sequence is 14 residues long. Germline V lookup: CDR1 LNHNV, CDR2 YYDKDF (reference sequence). V was trimmed by 0 bases and J by 5 bases, leaving 10 bases between them.

The chain couples TRBV7-8 to TRBJ1-3, with 8 bases lining up with TRBD1. V shed 7 bases and J 0 bases; nucleotides not matched to a gene: 11. The germline CDR1 and CDR2 sequences are SGHVS and FQNEAQ. The CDR3 is made up of 17 amino acids. The CDR3 spells CASIPGGLLYSGNTIYF. CDR3 nucleotide sequence: TGTGCCAGCATCCCAGGGGGCTTACTCTACTCTGGAAACACCATATATTTT.

This chain connects TRBV5-5 to TRBJ2-2; D not resolved. The CDR3 length is 13 residues. Germline loops: CDR1 SGHKS, CDR2 YYEKEE (reference sequence). V shed 2 bases and J shed 5 bases, with 7 bases lying between them. This CDR3 reads CASSFRWTGELFF. As DNA, the CDR3 is TGTGCCAGCAGCTTCAGGTGGACCGGGGAGCTGTTTTTT.

The chain is built from TRBV6-5 and TRBJ1-2, with D perhaps TRBD1 (5 bases). The germline CDR1 and CDR2 sequences are MNHEY and SVGAGI. The ends were cut back, 5 bases at V and 1 base at J, with 8 bases in the middle. The CDR3 extends over 13 amino acids. This CDR3 reads CASSGRVNYGYTF. Written as DNA, the CDR3 is TGTGCCAGCAGTGGCAGGGTTAACTATGGCTACACCTTC.

The chain recombines TRBV5-1 with TRBJ1-1; no clear D. CDR3 length equals 14 residues. CDR1 and CDR2 (germline): SGHRS, YFSETQ. V was clipped by 0 bases and J by 7 bases, with 13 bases between them. CDR3 nucleotide sequence: TGCGCCAGCAGCTTGGGGGGAGAGGTAGGTGAAGCTTTCTTT. Amino acids: CASSLGGEVGEAFF.

The gene calls are TRBV6-6 and TRBJ1-3, with a weak D call TRBD1 (6 bases). The V end was cut by 5 bases, the J end by 2 bases, with 13 bases between. The CDR3 runs 15 residues. The V gene's germline CDR1 is MNHNY and CDR2 SVGAGI (reference sequence). CDR3 sequence reads: CASSRDSGAGNTIYF. The DNA of the CDR3 is TGTGCCAGCAGTCGCGATTCAGGGGCTGGAAACACCATATATTTT.

This clone appeared once. This chain uses TRBV28 with TRBJ1-1; D is uncertain. The germline CDR1 and CDR2 sequences are MDHEN and SYDVKM. Trimming cost V 6 bases and J 6 bases, with 17 bases left between them. CDR3 length equals 14 residues. The CDR3 region has the DNA TGTGCCAGCAGCCCACCTACCCGGGAGGCTGAAGCTTTCTTT. Translated, it gives CASSPPTREAEAFF.

This chain connects TRBV7-2 to TRBJ2-1; tentatively, D is TRBD1 (5 bases). CDR1 and CDR2 from the germline V gene are SGHTA and FQGNSA. This CDR3 has 14 residues. V was shortened by 5 bases and J by 6 bases, with 14 bases between the two germline ends. CDR3: CASSPPAGLNEQFF. The DNA of the CDR3 is TGTGCCAGCAGCCCGCCAGCAGGGCTCAATGAGCAGTTCTTC.